Following are 10 T cell receptor beta chains from one sample sequenced in a study of T cells after yellow fever vaccination. TCRdb analysed the 5' RACE reads with MiXCR anew, one entry per CDR3 protein. The sample has 500,000 to 650,000 distinct CDR3 sequences, less than 20% seen once. Sequencing used PBMCs, obtained 5 to 6 days after the first yellow fever vaccination. The receptors were gathered from a man between 18 and 29 years old who received the YFV17D yellow fever vaccine.

The table lists this clonotype with a few counts. This chain's CDR3 is CASSASRTGGWSGANVLTF. Written as DNA, the CDR3 is TGTGCCAGTAGCGCATCCCGGACAGGGGGCTGGTCTGGGGCCAACGTCCTGACTTTC. This chain connects TRBV19 to TRBJ2-6; 11 bases fit TRBD1. Germline values: CDR1 LNHDA, CDR2 SQIVND (reference sequence). The V and J ends lost 6 bases and 1 base, in that order; junction bases with no gene match: 11. The CDR3 runs to 19 residues.

This sequence joins TRBV6-5 and TRBJ2-7; 10 nucleotides align to TRBD1. The V gene end was trimmed by 3 bases and the J gene end by 4 bases; junction bases not matched to a gene: 3. Germline V CDR1 and CDR2: MNHEY, SVGAGI. There are 14 residues in the CDR3. This CDR3 is CASSYMGQGYEQYF. In nucleotides, the CDR3 is TGTGCCAGCAGTTATATGGGACAGGGGTACGAGCAGTACTTC.

This clonotype was counted between two and nine times. The chain links TRBV4-1 to TRBJ2-3; no firm D call. Germline CDR1 and CDR2: MGHRA and YSYEKL. The CDR3 loop spans 16 amino acids. V was cut by 2 bases and J by 0 bases, with 12 bases left in between. CDR3 bases: TGCGCCAGCAGCCAATCTACGGACGTTAGCACAGATACGCAGTATTTT. This encodes CASSQSTDVSTDTQYF.

This clonotype has a count of ten or more. The rearrangement joins TRBV24-1 to TRBJ2-2; either TRBD1 or TRBD2 may fit D (6 bases each). Trimming left V 5 bases short and J 0 bases short, with 15 bases between. The CDR3 is made up of 17 amino acids. Germline assignment: CDR1 KGHDR and CDR2 SFDVKD. The CDR3 is CATSGSRGGPNTGELFF. The DNA for the CDR3 is TGTGCCACCAGTGGCTCGAGAGGGGGGCCGAACACCGGGGAGCTGTTTTTT.

Only a few counts were recorded for this clonotype. The chain recombines TRBV5-1 with TRBJ2-3, with 9 bases aligning to TRBD2. This CDR3 is built from 15 residues. The germline V gene has CDR1 SGHRS and CDR2 YFSETQ. V was clipped by 3 bases and J by 2 bases; unmatched bases: 4. For the CDR3, the DNA is TGCGCCAGCAGCTCTAGCGGGACTTCCACAGATACGCAGTATTTT. Translated, it gives CASSSSGTSTDTQYF. Variable domain in full (rest from reference TRBV5-1 and TRBJ2-3): KAGVTQTPRYLIKTRGQQVTLSCSPISGHRSVSWYQQTPGQGLQFLFEYFSETQRNKGNFPGRFSGRQFSNSRSEMNVSTLELGDSALYLCASSSSGTSTDTQYFGPGTRLTVL.

This clonotype was seen a handful of times. This chain joins TRBV4-2 and TRBJ1-1; tentatively, D is TRBD1 (5 bases). With 3 bases removed from V and 11 bases from J, the gap between germline ends came to 13 bases. This CDR3 is 12 amino acids long. Looked up from germline, CDR1 is LGHNA and CDR2 is YNFKEQ. Here the CDR3 reads CASSHQDTQAFF. CDR3 nucleotides: TGTGCCAGCAGCCACCAGGACACCCAGGCTTTCTTT.

This clonotype occurred a few times. V and J are TRBV7-9 and TRBJ2-3; 8 positions agree with TRBD2. CDR3 length: 14 residues. Germline V lookup: CDR1 SEHNR, CDR2 FQNEAQ (reference sequence). Unmatched junction bases numbered 11, after V lost 10 bases and J lost 5 bases. Written as DNA, the CDR3 is TGTGCCACCCAACCGGGACTAGGGGTAGATACGCAGTATTTT. Protein sequence: CATQPGLGVDTQYF.

This clonotype has just a few counts. The chain employs TRBV7-2 and TRBJ2-3, with 9 nucleotides matching TRBD2. The CDR3 contains 21 residues. The germline CDR1 and CDR2 sequences are SGHTA and FQGNSA. J lost 0 bases, V lost 0 bases, and 16 bases had no gene match. The DNA for the CDR3 is TGTGCCAGCAGCTTAGCGCTGGAGGGGTTGATAGCGGGAGCCAGCACAGATACGCAGTATTTT. This encodes CASSLALEGLIAGASTDTQYF. Supplemented by reference TRBV7-2 and TRBJ2-3, the full variable domain reads GAGVSQSPSNKVTEKGKDVELRCDPISGHTALYWYRQSLGQGLEFLIYFQGNSAPDKSGLPSDRFSAERTGGSVSTLTIQRTQQEDSAVYLCASSLALEGLIAGASTDTQYFGPGTRLTVL.

The chain employs TRBV15 and TRBJ1-4; TRBD1 is a possible D gene (6 bases). The CDR3 is made up of 15 amino acids. Deletions cut 0 bases from V and 7 bases from J, with 12 bases between. Germline V gives CDR1 LNHNV, CDR2 YYDKDF (reference sequence). Here the CDR3 reads CATSRDRGQAEKLFF. CDR3 coding DNA: TGTGCCACCAGCAGAGATCGGGGGCAAGCTGAAAAACTGTTTTTT.

The V and J genes are TRBV7-2 and TRBJ2-7; the D gene could be TRBD1 or TRBD2 (5 bases each). The V end was cut by 3 bases, the J end by 1 base, with 13 bases between. In germline, CDR1 is SGHTA, CDR2 FQGNSA. This CDR3 contains 15 residues. The CDR3 loop reads CASSFAQGVSYEQYF. The CDR3 DNA reads TGTGCCAGCAGCTTCGCGCAGGGAGTTTCCTACGAGCAGTACTTC.